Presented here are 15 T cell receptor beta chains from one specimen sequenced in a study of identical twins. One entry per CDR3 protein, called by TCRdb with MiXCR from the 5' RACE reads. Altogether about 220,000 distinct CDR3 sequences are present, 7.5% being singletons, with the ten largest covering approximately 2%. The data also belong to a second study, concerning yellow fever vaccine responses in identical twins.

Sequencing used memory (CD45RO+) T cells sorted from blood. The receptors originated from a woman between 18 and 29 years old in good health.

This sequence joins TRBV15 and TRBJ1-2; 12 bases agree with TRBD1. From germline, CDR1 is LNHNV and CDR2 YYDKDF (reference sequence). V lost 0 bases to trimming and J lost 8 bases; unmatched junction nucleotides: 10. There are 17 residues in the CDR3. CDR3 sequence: CATSRDLPGQGARGYTF. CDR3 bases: TGTGCCACCAGCAGAGATCTTCCGGGACAGGGGGCGCGCGGCTACACCTTC.

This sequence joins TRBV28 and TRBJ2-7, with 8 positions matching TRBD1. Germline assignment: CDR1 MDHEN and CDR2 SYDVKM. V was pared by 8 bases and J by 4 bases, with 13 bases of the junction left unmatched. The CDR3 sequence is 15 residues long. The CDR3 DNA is TGTGCCAGCGGCAGCGATCCGGGACAGGCTTACGAGCAGTACTTC. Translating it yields CASGSDPGQAYEQYF.

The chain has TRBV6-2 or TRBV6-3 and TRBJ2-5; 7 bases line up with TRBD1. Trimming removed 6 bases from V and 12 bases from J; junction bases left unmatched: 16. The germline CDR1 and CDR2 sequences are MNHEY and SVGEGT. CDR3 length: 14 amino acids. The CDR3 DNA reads TGTGCCAGCAGCAACACCCACCTACAGGGGTATAAGTACTTC. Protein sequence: CASSNTHLQGYKYF.

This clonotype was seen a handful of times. The CDR3 protein is CASSLEFGMEAFF. The CDR3 coding sequence is TGCGCCAGCAGCTTGGAATTCGGGATGGAAGCTTTCTTT. This chain uses TRBV5-1 with TRBJ1-1; D ambiguous. Deletions cut 0 bases from V and 8 bases from J, with 11 bases between. This CDR3 contains 13 residues. Germline V lookup: CDR1 SGHRS, CDR2 YFSETQ.

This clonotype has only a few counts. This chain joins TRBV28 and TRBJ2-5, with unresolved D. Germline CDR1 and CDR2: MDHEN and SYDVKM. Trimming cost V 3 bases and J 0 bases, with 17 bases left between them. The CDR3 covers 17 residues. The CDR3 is CASSFSSRGRYQETQYF. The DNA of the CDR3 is TGTGCCAGCAGTTTTTCGTCCAGAGGAAGGTACCAAGAGACCCAGTACTTC.

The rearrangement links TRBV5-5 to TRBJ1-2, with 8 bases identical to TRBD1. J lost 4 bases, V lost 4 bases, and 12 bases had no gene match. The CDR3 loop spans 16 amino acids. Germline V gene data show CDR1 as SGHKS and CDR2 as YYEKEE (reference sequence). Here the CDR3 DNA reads TGTGCCAGCAGCGACAGGGGCCGAGGGGACCTCTATGGCTACACCTTC. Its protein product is CASSDRGRGDLYGYTF.

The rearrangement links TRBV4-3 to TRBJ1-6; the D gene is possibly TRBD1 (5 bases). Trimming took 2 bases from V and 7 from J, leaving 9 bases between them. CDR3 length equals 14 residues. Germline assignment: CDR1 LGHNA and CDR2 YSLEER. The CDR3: CASSQRQGNSPLHF. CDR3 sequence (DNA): TGCGCCAGCAGCCAAAGGCAGGGAAATTCACCCCTCCACTTT.

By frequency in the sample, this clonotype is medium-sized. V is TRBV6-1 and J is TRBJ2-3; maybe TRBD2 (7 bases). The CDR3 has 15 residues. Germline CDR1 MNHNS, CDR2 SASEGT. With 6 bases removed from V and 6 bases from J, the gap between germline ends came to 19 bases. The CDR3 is CASRGGAQGRDTQYF. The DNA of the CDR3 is TGTGCCAGCAGGGGAGGGGCACAGGGACGCGATACGCAGTATTTT.

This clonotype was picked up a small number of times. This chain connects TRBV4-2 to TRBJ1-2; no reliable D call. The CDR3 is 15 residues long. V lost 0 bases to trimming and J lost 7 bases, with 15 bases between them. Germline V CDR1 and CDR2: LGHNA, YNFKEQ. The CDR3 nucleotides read TGTGCCAGCAGCCAAGATCTCAGGTATTCAGGTGGCTACACCTTC. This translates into CASSQDLRYSGGYTF.

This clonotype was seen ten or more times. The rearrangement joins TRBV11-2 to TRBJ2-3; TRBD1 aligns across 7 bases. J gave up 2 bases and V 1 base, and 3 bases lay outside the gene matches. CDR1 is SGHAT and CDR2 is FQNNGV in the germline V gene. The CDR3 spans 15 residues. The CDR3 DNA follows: TGTGCCAGCAGCTTAGCAGGGGGTAACACAGATACGCAGTATTTT. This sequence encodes CASSLAGGNTDTQYF.

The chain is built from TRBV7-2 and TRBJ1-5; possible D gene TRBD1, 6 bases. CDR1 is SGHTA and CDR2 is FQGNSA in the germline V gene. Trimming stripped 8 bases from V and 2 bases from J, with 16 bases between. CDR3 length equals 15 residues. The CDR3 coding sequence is TGTGCCAGCGCTGGGGGGGGCCGGGGCAATCAGCCCCAGCATTTT. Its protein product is CASAGGGRGNQPQHF.

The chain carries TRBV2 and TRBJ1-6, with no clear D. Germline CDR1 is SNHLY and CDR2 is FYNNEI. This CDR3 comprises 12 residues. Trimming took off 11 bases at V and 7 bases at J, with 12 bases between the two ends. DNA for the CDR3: TGTGCCTCACTCGAGGTGAATTCACCCCTCCACTTT. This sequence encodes CASLEVNSPLHF.

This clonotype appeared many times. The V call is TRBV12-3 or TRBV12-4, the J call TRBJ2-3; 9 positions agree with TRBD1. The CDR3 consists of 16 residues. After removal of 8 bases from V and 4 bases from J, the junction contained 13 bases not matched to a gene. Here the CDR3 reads CASGIFGTGSPDTQYF. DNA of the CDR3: TGTGCCAGCGGAATTTTCGGGACAGGGAGTCCAGATACGCAGTATTTT.

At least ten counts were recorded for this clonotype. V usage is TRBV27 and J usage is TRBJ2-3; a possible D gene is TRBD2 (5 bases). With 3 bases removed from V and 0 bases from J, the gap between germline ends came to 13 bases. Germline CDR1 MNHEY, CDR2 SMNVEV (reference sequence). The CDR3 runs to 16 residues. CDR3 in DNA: TGTGCCAGCAGTTTTATGAGGGCCCGTAGCACAGATACGCAGTATTTT. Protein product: CASSFMRARSTDTQYF.

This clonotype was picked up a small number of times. The CDR3 coding sequence is TGTGCCAGCAGCTCAGGTGGGACTAGCGGGGGGTCTCAAGAGACCCAGTACTTC. It encodes CASSSGGTSGGSQETQYF. The chain is built from TRBV11-2 and TRBJ2-5; 15 nucleotides align to TRBD2. Per germline, CDR1 SGHAT and CDR2 FQNNGV. Losses at the gene ends were 4 bases for V and 2 bases for J; bases not matched to a gene: 8. This CDR3 contains 18 residues. The whole variable domain, remainder taken from reference TRBV11-2 and TRBJ2-5, is EAGVAQSPRYKIIEKRQSVAFWCNPISGHATLYWYQQILGQGPKLLIQFQNNGVVDDSQLPKDRFSAERLKGVDSTLKIQPAKLEDSAVYLCASSSGGTSGGSQETQYFGPGTRLLVL.